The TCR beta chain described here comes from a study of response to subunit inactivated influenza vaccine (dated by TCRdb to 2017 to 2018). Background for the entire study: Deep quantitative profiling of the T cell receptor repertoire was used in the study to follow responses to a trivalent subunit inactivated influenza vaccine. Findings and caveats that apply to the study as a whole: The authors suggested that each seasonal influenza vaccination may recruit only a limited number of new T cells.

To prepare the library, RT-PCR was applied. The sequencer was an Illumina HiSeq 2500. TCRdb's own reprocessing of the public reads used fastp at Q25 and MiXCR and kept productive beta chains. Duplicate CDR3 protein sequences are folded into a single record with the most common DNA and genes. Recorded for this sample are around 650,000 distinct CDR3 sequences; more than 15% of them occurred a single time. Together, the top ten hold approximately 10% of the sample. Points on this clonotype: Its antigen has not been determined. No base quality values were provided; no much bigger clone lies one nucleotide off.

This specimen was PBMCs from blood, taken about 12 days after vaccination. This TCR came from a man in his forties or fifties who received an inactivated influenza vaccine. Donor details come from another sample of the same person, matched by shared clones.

The nucleotide sequence reads as follows: TGCGCCAGCAGCTTTTCGGCAGGTATGAGCGGGGCCAACGTCCTGACTTTC. Translated, it reads CASSFSAGMSGANVLTF. The sequence links TRBV5-1 to TRBJ2-6, with no reliable assignment of the D segment. From cysteine to phenylalanine, the CDR3 is 17 amino acids long. CDR3 DNA only is kept here, 51 bases in frame from base 1. Deletion took 2 bases off V and 4 bases off J, with a span of 16 bases between the germline ends. CDR1 SGHRS and CDR2 YFSETQ were looked up in the germline V gene.